What follows describes a single T cell receptor beta chain. Which antigen it targets is not known. No much larger clonotype is one base removed from it; base qualities were not supplied. Collaborating institutions collected whole blood in K2EDTA tubes following their own protocols. For TCRbeta analysis, collaborators shipped samples as frozen whole blood, isolated PBMCs, or DNA extracted from either of those sample types. TCRbeta CDR3 regions were amplified from genomic DNA by means of the immunoSEQ Assay, a bias-controlled multiplex PCR. In the original analysis: The number of nucleated cells in each sample was estimated by amplification of reference gene primers within the assay. To quantify the absolute abundance of each unique TCRbeta CDR3 rearrangement, sequence reads were collapsed and filtered. For each sample, productive Simpson clonality was calculated as the square root of Simpson's diversity index over productive rearrangements. Entries here come from immuneACCESS through TCRdb and include only in-frame sequences with V and J called. Some clones fail to appear in such tables; in the studies checked, an unresolved V gene covers under half of the shortfall, and the cause of the remainder is unknown. From that table come the V and J calls and clone size; the DNA was used to work out D and trimming. The sample table lists 250,000 to 300,000 clones, roughly nine tenths of them with a count of one. The ten biggest clones cover approximately 2.2% of the sample.

This specimen belongs to a study of blood T cell repertoires in COVID-19 (dated by TCRdb to about 2020). The study in broad terms: Samples from collaborators originated in the United States, Italy and Spain and spanned both the acute and convalescent phases of COVID-19. The prospective study material was composed of cDNA or gDNA derived from T cells, B-cell-depleted T cells, or PBMCs. The dataset comprised deeply sampled blood TCRbeta repertoires from subjects exposed to, actively infected with, or recovered from COVID-19. The repertoires were released in a freely available public database intended as a resource for research on the immune response to SARS-CoV-2. The samples were drawn from two sources: the first 160 participants of the ongoing ImmuneRACE study, and over 1,000 subjects contributed by 6 global collaborators. A de-identified subject ID, COVID-19 status, age in years and sex were almost always included in the sample metadata. HLA class I and class II types, where available, came from metadata supplied by the sample provider rather than from assay-based typing.

General conclusions and limits of the study: How much clinical and demographic metadata was included differed by source and by participant, and the metadata was provided uncurated.

The germline ends are 14 bases apart after V is trimmed by 5 bases and J by 9 bases. CDR1 and CDR2 are read off the germline V gene as MRHNA and SNTAGT. The CDR3 holds 14 amino acids from the cysteine to the phenylalanine. The CDR3 DNA has 42 bases and is translated from base 1. This TCR derives from a man aged 45-60 years with acute or convalescent COVID-19. Recombination connected TRBV6-4 to TRBJ1-6, with an unclear D gene assignment. The specimen sequenced was peripheral blood. The CDR3 corresponds to CASSRTVVGSPLHF. The nucleotide sequence reads TGTGCCAGCAGTAGGACTGTGGTTGGTTCACCCCTCCACTTT.